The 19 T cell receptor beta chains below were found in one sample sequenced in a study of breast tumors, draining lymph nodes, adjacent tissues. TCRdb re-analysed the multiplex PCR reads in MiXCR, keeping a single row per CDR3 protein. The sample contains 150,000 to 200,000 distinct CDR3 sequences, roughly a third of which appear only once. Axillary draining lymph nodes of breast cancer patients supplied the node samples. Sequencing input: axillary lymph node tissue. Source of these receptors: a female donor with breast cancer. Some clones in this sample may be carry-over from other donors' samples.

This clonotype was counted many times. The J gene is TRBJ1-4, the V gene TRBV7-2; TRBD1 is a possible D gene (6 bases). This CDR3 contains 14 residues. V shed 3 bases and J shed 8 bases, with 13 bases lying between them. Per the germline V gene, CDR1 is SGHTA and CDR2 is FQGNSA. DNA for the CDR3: TGTGCCAGCAGCTTGGGCAGGGGCAGCGAAAAACTGTTTTTT. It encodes CASSLGRGSEKLFF. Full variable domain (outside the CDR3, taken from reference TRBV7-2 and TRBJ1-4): GAGVSQSPSNKVTEKGKDVELRCDPISGHTALYWYRQSLGQGLEFLIYFQGNSAPDKSGLPSDRFSAERTGGSVSTLTIQRTQQEDSAVYLCASSLGRGSEKLFFGSGTQLSVL.

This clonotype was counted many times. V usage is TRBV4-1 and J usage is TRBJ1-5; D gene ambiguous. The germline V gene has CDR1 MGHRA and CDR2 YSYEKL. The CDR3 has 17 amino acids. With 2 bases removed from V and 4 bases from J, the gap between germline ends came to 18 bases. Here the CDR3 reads CASSQRVNSPYNQPQHF. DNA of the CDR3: TGCGCCAGCAGCCAAAGAGTTAACAGCCCCTATAATCAGCCCCAGCATTTT.

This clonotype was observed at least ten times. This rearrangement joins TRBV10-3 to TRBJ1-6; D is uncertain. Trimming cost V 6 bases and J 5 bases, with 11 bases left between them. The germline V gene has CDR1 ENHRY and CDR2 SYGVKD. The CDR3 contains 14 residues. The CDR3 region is CAIRDTYDNSPLHF. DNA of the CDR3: TGTGCCATCAGAGACACATACGATAATTCACCCCTCCACTTT.

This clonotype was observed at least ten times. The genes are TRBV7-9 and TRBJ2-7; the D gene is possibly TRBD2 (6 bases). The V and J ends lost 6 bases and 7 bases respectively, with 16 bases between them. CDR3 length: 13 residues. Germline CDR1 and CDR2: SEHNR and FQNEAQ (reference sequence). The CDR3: CASSQQGLWEQYF. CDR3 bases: TGTGCCAGCAGTCAGCAGGGACTCTGGGAGCAGTACTTC.

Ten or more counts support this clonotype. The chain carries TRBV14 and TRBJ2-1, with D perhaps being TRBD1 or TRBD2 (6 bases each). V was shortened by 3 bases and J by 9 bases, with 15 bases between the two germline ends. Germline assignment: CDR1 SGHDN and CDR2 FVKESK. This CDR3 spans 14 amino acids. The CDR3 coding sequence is TGTGCCAGCAGCCAGGAAGGGGGGTGGGGTGAGCAGTTCTTC. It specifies CASSQEGGWGEQFF.

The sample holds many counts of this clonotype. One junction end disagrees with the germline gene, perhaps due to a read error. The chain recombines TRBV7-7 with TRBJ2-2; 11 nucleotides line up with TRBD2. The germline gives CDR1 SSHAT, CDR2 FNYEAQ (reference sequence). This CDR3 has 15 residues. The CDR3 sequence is CASSSLAGGTGELFF. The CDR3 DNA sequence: TGTGCTAGCAGTTCGCTAGCGGGAGGTACCGGGGAGCTGTTTTTT.

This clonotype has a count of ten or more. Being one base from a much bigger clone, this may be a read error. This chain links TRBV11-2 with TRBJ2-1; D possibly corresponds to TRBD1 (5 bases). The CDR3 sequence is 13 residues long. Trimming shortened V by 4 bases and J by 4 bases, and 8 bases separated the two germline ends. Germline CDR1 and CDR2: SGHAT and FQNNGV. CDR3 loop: CASSSTDYNEQFF. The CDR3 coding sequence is TGTGCCAGCAGCTCGACAGATTACAATGAGCAGTTCTTC. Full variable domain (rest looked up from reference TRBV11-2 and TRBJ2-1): EAGVAQSPRYKIIEKRQSVAFWCNPISGHATLYWYQQILGQGPKLLIQFQNNGVVDDSQLPKDRFSAERLKGVDSTLKIQPAKLEDSAVYLCASSSTDYNEQFFGPGTRLTVL.

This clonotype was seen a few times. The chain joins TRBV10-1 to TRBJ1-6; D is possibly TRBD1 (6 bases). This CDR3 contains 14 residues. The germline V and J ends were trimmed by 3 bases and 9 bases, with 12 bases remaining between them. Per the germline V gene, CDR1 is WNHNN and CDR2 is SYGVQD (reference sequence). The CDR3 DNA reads TGCGCCAGCAGTGAACAGGGTTCTGGTTCACCCCTCCACTTT. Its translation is CASSEQGSGSPLHF.

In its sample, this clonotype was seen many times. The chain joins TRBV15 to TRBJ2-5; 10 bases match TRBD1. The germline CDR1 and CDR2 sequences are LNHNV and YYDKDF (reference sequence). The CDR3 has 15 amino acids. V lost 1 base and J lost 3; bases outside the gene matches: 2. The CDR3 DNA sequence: TGTGCCACCAGCAGAGGGACAGGGGGAAAAGAGACCCAGTACTTC. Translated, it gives CATSRGTGGKETQYF.

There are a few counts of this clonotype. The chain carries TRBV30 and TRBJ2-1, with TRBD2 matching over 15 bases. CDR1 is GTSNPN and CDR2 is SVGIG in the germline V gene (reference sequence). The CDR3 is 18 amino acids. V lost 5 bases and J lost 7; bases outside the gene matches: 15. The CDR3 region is CAWGLGTSGRWWENEQFF. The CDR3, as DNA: TGTGCCTGGGGCCTTGGGACTAGCGGGAGGTGGTGGGAGAATGAGCAGTTCTTC.

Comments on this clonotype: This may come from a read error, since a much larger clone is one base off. The CDR3 nucleotides are TGTGCCAGCAGCTTAGAGGTCGGGTCCCAAGAGACCCAGTACTTC. Its translation: CASSLEVGSQETQYF. The chain uses TRBV11-2 and TRBJ2-5; no reliable D call. The CDR3 loop spans 15 amino acids. CDR1 and CDR2 from the germline V gene are SGHAT and FQNNGV. Trimming removed 0 bases at V and 1 base at J, with 9 bases between. Filled out from reference TRBV11-2 and TRBJ2-5, the complete variable domain reads EAGVAQSPRYKIIEKRQSVAFWCNPISGHATLYWYQQILGQGPKLLIQFQNNGVVDDSQLPKDRFSAERLKGVDSTLKIQPAKLEDSAVYLCASSLEVGSQETQYFGPGTRLLVL.

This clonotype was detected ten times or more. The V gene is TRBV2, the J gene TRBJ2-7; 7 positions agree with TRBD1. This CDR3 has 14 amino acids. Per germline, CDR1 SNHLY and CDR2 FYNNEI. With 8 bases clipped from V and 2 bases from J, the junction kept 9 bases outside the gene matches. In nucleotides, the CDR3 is TGTGCCAGCGAAACCGGACAGGCGACCTACGAGCAGTACTTC. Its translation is CASETGQATYEQYF. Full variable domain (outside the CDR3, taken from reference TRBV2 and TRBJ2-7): EPEVTQTPSHQVTQMGQEVILRCVPISNHLYFYWYRQILGQKVEFLVSFYNNEISEKSEIFDDQFSVERPDGSNFTLKIRSTKLEDSAMYFCASETGQATYEQYFGPGTRLTVT.

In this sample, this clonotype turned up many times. The CDR3 protein is CASRWRDTGELFF. CDR3 sequence (DNA): TGTGCCAGTAGGTGGAGAGACACCGGGGAGCTGTTTTTT. This chain links TRBV19 with TRBJ2-2; D not certain. There are 13 residues in the CDR3. Trimming took off 6 bases at V and 3 bases at J, with 8 bases between the two ends. In germline, CDR1 is LNHDA, CDR2 SQIVND (reference sequence).

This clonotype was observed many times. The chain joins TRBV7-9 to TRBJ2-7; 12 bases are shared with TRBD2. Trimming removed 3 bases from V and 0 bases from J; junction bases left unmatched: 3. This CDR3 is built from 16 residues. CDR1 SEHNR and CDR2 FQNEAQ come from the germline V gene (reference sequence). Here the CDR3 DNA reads TGTGCCAGCAGCTTCCTAGCGGGAGGGACCTCCTACGAGCAGTACTTC. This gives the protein CASSFLAGGTSYEQYF.

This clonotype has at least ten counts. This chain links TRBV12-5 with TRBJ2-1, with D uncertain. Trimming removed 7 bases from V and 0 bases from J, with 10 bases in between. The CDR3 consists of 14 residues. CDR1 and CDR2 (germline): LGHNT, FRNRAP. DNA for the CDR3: TGTGCTAGTGACGACCGCACCTCCTACAATGAGCAGTTCTTC. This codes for CASDDRTSYNEQFF. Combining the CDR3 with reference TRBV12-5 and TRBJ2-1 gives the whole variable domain DARVTQTPRHKVTEMGQEVTMRCQPILGHNTVFWYRQTMMQGLELLAYFRNRAPLDDSGMPKDRFSAEMPDATLATLKIQPSEPRDSAVYFCASDDRTSYNEQFFGPGTRLTVL.

The CDR3 reads CASRLAWSAQHF. The CDR3 bases are TGTGCCAGCCGACTAGCGTGGTCCGCCCAGCATTTT. This chain joins TRBV2 and TRBJ1-5; D ambiguous. The CDR3 length is 12 residues. Germline V lookup: CDR1 SNHLY, CDR2 FYNNEI. Between the trimmed V and J ends, which lost 8 bases and 11 bases, there was a span of 16 bases.

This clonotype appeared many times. The CDR3 region is CASSSPHILWKGYTF. The CDR3 coding sequence is TGTGCCAGCAGTTCCCCCCACATACTCTGGAAGGGCTACACCTTC. The chain carries TRBV12-3 or TRBV12-4 and TRBJ1-2; D ambiguous. With 4 bases removed from V and 8 bases from J, the gap between germline ends came to 20 bases. CDR3 length: 15 residues.

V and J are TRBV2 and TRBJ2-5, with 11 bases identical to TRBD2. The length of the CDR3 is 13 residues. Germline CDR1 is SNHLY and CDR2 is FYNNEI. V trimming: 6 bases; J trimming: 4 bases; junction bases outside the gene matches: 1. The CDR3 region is CASRLAGGETQYF. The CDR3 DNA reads TGTGCCAGCAGGCTAGCGGGAGGAGAGACCCAGTACTTC.

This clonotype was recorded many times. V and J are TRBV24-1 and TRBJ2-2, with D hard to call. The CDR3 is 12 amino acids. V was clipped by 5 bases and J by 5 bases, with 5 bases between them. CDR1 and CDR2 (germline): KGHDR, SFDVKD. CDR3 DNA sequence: TGTGCCACCAGTGTCCCTACCGGGGAGCTGTTTTTT. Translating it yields CATSVPTGELFF.